Following are 15 T cell receptor beta chains from one sample sequenced in a study of cytomegalovirus exposure and HLA in healthy donors. PCR was performed using 60 Vbeta and 13 Jbeta primers. This table comes from immunoSEQ multiplex PCR, and its TCRdb copy is limited to in-frame clones, with some not included. The sample shows under 150,000 clones, 70% to 85% of them seen only once. Sequenced: PBMCs. The receptors here all came from a woman younger than 35 in good health and CMV-seronegative.

The table lists this clone with a few counts. The sample contains more than one DNA sequence encoding this CDR3. The J gene is TRBJ1-2, the V gene TRBV4-1, with a tentative D call TRBD1 (6 bases). V was trimmed by 0 bases and J by 4 bases, leaving 9 bases between them. The CDR3 is made up of 14 amino acids. The germline CDR1 and CDR2 sequences are MGHRA and YSYEKL. CDR3 bases: TGCGCCAGCAGCCAAGACGGCAGGGGCTATGGCTACACCTTC. Amino acid sequence: CASSQDGRGYGYTF.

CDR3 sequence: CASSYLAGDTGELFF. In DNA form, the CDR3 reads TGTGCCAGCAGTTACTTGGCGGGAGATACCGGGGAGCTGTTTTTT. The chain has TRBV6-5 and TRBJ2-2, with 7 bases matching TRBD2. Germline V gene lookup returns CDR1 MNHEY and CDR2 SVGAGI. CDR3 size: 15 residues. Losses at the gene ends were 1 base for V and 5 bases for J; bases not matched to a gene: 4.

This clone was counted a few times. The chain is built from TRBV5-1 and TRBJ1-5; tentatively, D is TRBD1 (5 bases). V was clipped by 4 bases and J by 6 bases, with 17 bases between them. Per the germline V gene, CDR1 is SGHRS and CDR2 is YFSETQ. The CDR3 covers 15 residues. The DNA of the CDR3 is TGCGCCAGCAGCAGGGACGGGGGGAGAGGTCAGCCCCAGCATTTT. Its translation is CASSRDGGRGQPQHF. The full variable domain, its missing parts supplied by reference TRBV5-1 and TRBJ1-5, is KAGVTQTPRYLIKTRGQQVTLSCSPISGHRSVSWYQQTPGQGLQFLFEYFSETQRNKGNFPGRFSGRQFSNSRSEMNVSTLELGDSALYLCASSRDGGRGQPQHFGDGTRLSIL.

The V gene is TRBV6-4, the J gene TRBJ2-1; 9 bases are shared with TRBD2. Germline values: CDR1 MRHNA, CDR2 SNTAGT. V shed 6 bases and J 4 bases; nucleotides not matched to a gene: 4. The CDR3 contains 14 residues. CDR3 amino acids: CASRSTSGYNEQFF. CDR3 DNA sequence: TGTGCCAGCAGATCGACTAGCGGATACAATGAGCAGTTCTTC.

The chain uses TRBV10-3 and TRBJ1-2; TRBD1 matches at 11 bases. Per germline, CDR1 ENHRY and CDR2 SYGVKD. This CDR3 contains 14 residues. The V and J ends lost 7 bases and 4 bases, in that order; junction bases with no gene match: 5. CDR3: CAIKGDRGIYGYTF. DNA of the CDR3: TGTGCCATCAAAGGGGACAGGGGGATCTATGGCTACACCTTC.

The CDR3 DNA reads as TGTGCCAGCAGCCAAGCGAGCACAGATACGCAGTATTTT. It translates to CASSQASTDTQYF. The chain uses TRBV14 and TRBJ2-3; unclear D gene. This CDR3 spans 13 amino acids. Germline V lookup: CDR1 SGHDN, CDR2 FVKESK. The germline V and J ends were trimmed by 1 base and 0 bases, with 2 bases remaining between them.

The chain employs TRBV30 and TRBJ1-4; 9 bases match TRBD1. Germline V gene lookup returns CDR1 GTSNPN and CDR2 SVGIG (reference sequence). Trimming took 2 bases from V and 3 from J; bases not matched to a gene: 7. This CDR3 comprises 16 residues. The CDR3 here is CAWSPTRTGANEKLFF. DNA of the CDR3: TGTGCCTGGAGTCCGACCCGGACAGGGGCTAATGAAAAACTGTTTTTT.

The gene calls are TRBV27 and TRBJ1-2; D is uncertain. The germline V and J ends were trimmed by 5 bases and 2 bases, with 12 bases remaining between them. The CDR3 is made up of 14 amino acids. From germline, CDR1 is MNHEY and CDR2 SMNVEV (reference sequence). The CDR3 loop reads CASSPYKSNYGYTF. CDR3 nucleotides: TGTGCCAGCAGTCCATACAAGTCCAACTATGGCTACACCTTC.

This rearrangement joins TRBV11-2 to TRBJ2-7; no firm D call. This CDR3 region has 15 residues. V dropped 5 bases and J dropped 0 bases, with 14 bases sitting between them. CDR1 is SGHAT and CDR2 is FQNNGV in the germline V gene. Here the CDR3 reads CASSRNPGYSYEQYF. The CDR3 coding sequence is TGTGCCAGCAGCAGAAACCCAGGCTACTCCTACGAGCAGTACTTC. Full variable domain (remainder filled in from reference TRBV11-2 and TRBJ2-7): EAGVAQSPRYKIIEKRQSVAFWCNPISGHATLYWYQQILGQGPKLLIQFQNNGVVDDSQLPKDRFSAERLKGVDSTLKIQPAKLEDSAVYLCASSRNPGYSYEQYFGPGTRLTVT.

The CDR3 coding sequence is TGTGCCACCGAGAATAGGGGCCGGGAGACCCAGTACTTC. The encoded protein is CATENRGRETQYF. The V and J genes are TRBV2 and TRBJ2-5; D is possibly TRBD1 (5 bases). Per germline, CDR1 SNHLY and CDR2 FYNNEI. The CDR3 has 13 residues. Trimming stripped 10 bases from V and 5 bases from J, with 17 bases between.

This rearrangement joins TRBV19 to TRBJ1-5, with D unclear. From germline, CDR1 is LNHDA and CDR2 SQIVND (reference sequence). The CDR3 extends over 16 amino acids. V gave up 2 bases and J gave up 5 bases, with 16 bases separating them. The CDR3 DNA reads TGTGCCAGTAGTATACCGGCCTCTGGACTTTATCAGCCCCAGCATTTT. Protein: CASSIPASGLYQPQHF.

V is TRBV19 and J is TRBJ1-5; a weak D match, TRBD1 (5 bases). V gave up 6 bases and J gave up 2 bases, with 8 bases separating them. Germline CDR1 reads LNHDA; CDR2 reads SQIVND (reference sequence). The CDR3 length is 13 residues. CDR3 amino acids: CASRQGRNQPQHF. CDR3 coding DNA: TGTGCCAGTAGGCAGGGTCGCAATCAGCCCCAGCATTTT.

This clone was observed a single time. At one of its ends the junction is not consistent with the germline gene, which may arise from a read error. CDR3: CASSLSQGVGSYNEQFF. The CDR3 nucleotides read TGTGCCAGCAGTCTATCTCAGGGTGTAGGCTCCTACAATGAGCAGTTCTTC. The genes are TRBV27 and TRBJ2-1; D is possibly TRBD1 (5 bases). In germline, CDR1 is MNHEY, CDR2 SMNVEV (reference sequence). The CDR3 spans 17 residues.

The V gene is TRBV6-6, the J gene TRBJ1-5; no firm D call. The CDR3 runs to 14 residues. The ends were cut back, 0 bases at V and 4 bases at J, with 7 bases in the middle. From germline, CDR1 is MNHNY and CDR2 SVGAGI (reference sequence). CDR3 protein: CASSYSSGNQPQHF. The CDR3 bases are TGTGCCAGCAGTTACTCGTCGGGTAATCAGCCCCAGCATTTT.

The gene calls are TRBV7-8 and TRBJ1-5, with D possibly being TRBD1 (6 bases). The germline V and J ends were trimmed by 2 bases and 2 bases, with 10 bases remaining between them. The CDR3 runs to 15 residues. Germline lookup yields CDR1 SGHVS and CDR2 FQNEAQ. The CDR3 DNA sequence: TGTGCCAGCAGCTTAACAGGGTGGCGCAATCAGCCCCAGCATTTT. Its protein product is CASSLTGWRNQPQHF.